This T cell receptor (beta chain) was recovered during a study of vaccination and CD4 T cells after COVID-19. Study in general: In the control cultures, a CEFX pool, an HIV-1 Nef pool, or no peptide was supplied. General observations from the study: Nearly all convalescent vaccine-specific clones, 304 of 307, recognized only SARS-CoV-2 spike.

Note on this clonotype: The target antigen is unknown.

Treatment of the sample: roughly ten-day PBMC culture with coronavirus spike peptide pools or control peptides (ViraFEST assay). Trimming shortened V by 1 base and J by 6 bases, and 10 bases separated the two germline ends. CDR1 is SSHAT, CDR2 FNYEAQ, per germline (reference sequence). The CDR3 is 14 amino acids. Sequencing of the DNA from cultured CD4+ T cells was carried out with the Oncomine TCR Beta short-read assay. MiXCR, applied by TCRdb to the PCR reads, yields one record per CDR3 protein. This table holds 20,000 to 25,000 distinct CDR3 sequences, 60% found once. This sequence was found in a human donor who received a COVID-19 vaccine. V is TRBV7-7 and J is TRBJ2-1, with a weak D call TRBD2 (5 bases). Here the sequenced sample was CD4+ T cells from blood, cultured in vitro, taken after SARS-CoV-2 vaccination. This CDR3 reads CASSLELASNEQFF. The CDR3 bases are TGTGCCAGCAGCTTAGAGCTAGCCTCCAATGAGCAGTTCTTC.